These T cell receptor beta chains were read from a single sample in a study of long-term antiretroviral therapy in people with HIV. The protocol was immunoSEQ multiplex PCR, while the TCRdb copy is restricted to in-frame clones and leaves out a portion. The data hold 15,000 to 20,000 clones, with about 80% observed a single time. The specimen was unsorted PBMCs, collected 0.3 years before starting antiretroviral therapy. All receptors derive from a man aged 50 or older with HIV. Each CDR3 is given with its conserved first and last residue. D genes are given only for firm matches. Clone sizes are given selectively: once, few, many, or a class where the clone is expanded.

TRBJ1-2,TRBV4-3,.,.,CASSQEAGDMIYGYTF,TGCGCCAGCAGCCAAGAGGCCGGGGACATGATCTATGGCTACACCTTC
TRBJ2-7,TRBV11-2,.,.,CASSSLTRGTNPYEQYF,TGTGCCAGCAGCTCCCTAACCCGCGGGACAAACCCCTACGAGCAGTACTTC
TRBJ2-6,TRBV10-1,.,TRBD1,CASSAKEVTGNRSGANVLTF,TGCGCCAGCAGTGCAAAAGAGGTGACAGGGAACCGCTCTGGGGCCAACGTCCTGACTTTC
TRBJ1-1,TRBV19,.,.,CASSISVNTEAFF,TGTGCCAGTAGTATATCGGTGAACACTGAAGCTTTCTTT
TRBJ2-2,TRBV5-8,.,.,CASSPEGDQAGTGELFF,TGTGCCAGCAGCCCTGAGGGGGACCAGGCGGGCACCGGGGAGCTGTTTTTT
TRBJ1-4,TRBV6-5,once,.,CASSHNNEGKLFF,TGTGCCAGCAGTCACAACAATGAGGGAAAACTGTTTTTT
TRBJ1-1,TRBV6-1,.,TRBD1,CASTLDRGFTEAFF,TGTGCCAGCACCCTGGACAGGGGGTTCACTGAAGCTTTCTTT
TRBJ2-7,TRBV6-6,.,TRBD1,CASRWGTGDYEQYF,TGTGCCAGCAGATGGGGGACAGGGGACTACGAGCAGTACTTC
TRBJ2-5,TRBV7-9,.,.,CASSLAFTQEPKETQYF,TGTGCCAGCAGCTTAGCATTCACGCAGGAGCCAAAAGAGACCCAGTACTTC
TRBJ1-4,TRBV5-4,few,.,CASSLTAGNEKLFF,TGTGCCAGCAGCTTGACGGCAGGGAATGAAAAACTGTTTTTT
TRBJ1-1,TRBV10-2,.,.,CASSASTGRTEAFF,TGCGCCAGCAGTGCCAGCACAGGGCGGACTGAAGCTTTCTTT
TRBJ2-1,TRBV7-9,.,.,CASSARGEQFF,TGTGCCAGCAGCGCCCGAGGCGAGCAGTTCTTC
TRBJ2-6,TRBV10-3,.,.,CAISELGPSSGANVLTF,TGTGCCATCAGTGAGCTGGGTCCGAGCTCTGGGGCCAACGTCCTGACTTTC
TRBJ2-7,TRBV4-1,few,.,CASSPAWAAYEQYF,TGCGCCAGCAGCCCCGCGTGGGCCGCCTACGAGCAGTACTTC
TRBJ1-5,TRBV19,few,.,CASSISSIWGSLSNQPQHF,TGTGCCAGTAGTATAAGCTCGATCTGGGGATCCCTTAGCAATCAGCCCCAGCATTTT
TRBJ1-5,TRBV7-9,few,.,CASSLGVSPQHF,TGTGCCAGCAGCTTAGGGGTTAGCCCCCAGCATTTT